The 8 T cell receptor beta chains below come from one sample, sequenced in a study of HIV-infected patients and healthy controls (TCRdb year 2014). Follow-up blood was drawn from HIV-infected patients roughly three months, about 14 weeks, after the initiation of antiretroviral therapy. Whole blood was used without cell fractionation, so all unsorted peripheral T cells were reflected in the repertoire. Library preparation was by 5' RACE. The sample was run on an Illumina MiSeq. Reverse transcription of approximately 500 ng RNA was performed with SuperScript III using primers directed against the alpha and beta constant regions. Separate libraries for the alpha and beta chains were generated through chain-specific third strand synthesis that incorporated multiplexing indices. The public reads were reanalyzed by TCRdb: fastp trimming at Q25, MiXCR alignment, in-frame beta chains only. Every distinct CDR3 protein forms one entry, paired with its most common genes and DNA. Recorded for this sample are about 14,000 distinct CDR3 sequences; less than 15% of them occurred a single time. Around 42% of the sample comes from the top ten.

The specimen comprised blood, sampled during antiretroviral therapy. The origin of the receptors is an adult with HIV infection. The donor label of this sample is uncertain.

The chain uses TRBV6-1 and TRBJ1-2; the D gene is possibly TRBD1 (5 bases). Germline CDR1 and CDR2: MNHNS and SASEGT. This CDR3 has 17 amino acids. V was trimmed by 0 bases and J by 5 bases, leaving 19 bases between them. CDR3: CASSEARRGDFGYGYTF. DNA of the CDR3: TGTGCCAGCAGTGAAGCGCGTCGGGGGGATTTTGGTTATGGCTACACCTTC.

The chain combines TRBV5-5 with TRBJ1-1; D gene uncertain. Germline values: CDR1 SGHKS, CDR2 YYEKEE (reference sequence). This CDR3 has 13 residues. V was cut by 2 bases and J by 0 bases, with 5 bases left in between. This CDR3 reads CASSFRMNTEAFF. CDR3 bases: TGTGCCAGCAGCTTCAGAATGAACACTGAAGCTTTCTTT.

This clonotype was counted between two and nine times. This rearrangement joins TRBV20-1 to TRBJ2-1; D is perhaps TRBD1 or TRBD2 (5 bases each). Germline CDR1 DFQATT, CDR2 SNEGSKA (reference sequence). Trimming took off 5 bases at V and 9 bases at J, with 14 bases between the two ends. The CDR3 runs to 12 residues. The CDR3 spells CSALGDVSEQFF. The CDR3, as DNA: TGCAGTGCTCTTGGGGACGTAAGTGAGCAGTTCTTC.

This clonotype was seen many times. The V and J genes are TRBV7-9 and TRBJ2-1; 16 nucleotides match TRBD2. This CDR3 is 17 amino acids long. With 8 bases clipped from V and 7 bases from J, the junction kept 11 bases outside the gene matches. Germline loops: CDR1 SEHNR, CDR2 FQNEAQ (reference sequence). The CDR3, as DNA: TGTGCCAGCTCCTCGGGACTAGCGGGGGGGCCAGGGAATGAGCAGTTCTTC. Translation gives CASSSGLAGGPGNEQFF.

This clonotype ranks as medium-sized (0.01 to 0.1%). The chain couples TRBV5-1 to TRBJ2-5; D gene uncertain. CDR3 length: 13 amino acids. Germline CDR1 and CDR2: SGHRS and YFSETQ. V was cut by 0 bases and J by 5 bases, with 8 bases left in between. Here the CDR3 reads CASSLADGETQYF. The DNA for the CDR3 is TGCGCCAGCAGCTTGGCCGATGGGGAGACCCAGTACTTC.

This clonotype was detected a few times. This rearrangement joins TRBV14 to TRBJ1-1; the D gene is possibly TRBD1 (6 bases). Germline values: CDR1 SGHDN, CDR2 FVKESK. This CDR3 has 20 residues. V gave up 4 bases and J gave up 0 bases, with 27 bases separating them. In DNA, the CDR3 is TGTGCCAGCAGCCCGTTCAGGGGTCGTGATTCAGGCCTAATGAACACTGAAGCTTTCTTT. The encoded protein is CASSPFRGRDSGLMNTEAFF.

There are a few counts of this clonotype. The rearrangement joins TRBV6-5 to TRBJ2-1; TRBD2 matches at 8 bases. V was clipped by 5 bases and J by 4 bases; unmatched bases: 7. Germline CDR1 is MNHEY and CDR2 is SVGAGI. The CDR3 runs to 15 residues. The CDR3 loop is CASSVSGAGYNEQFF. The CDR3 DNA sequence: TGTGCCAGCAGTGTTAGCGGGGCCGGGTACAATGAGCAGTTCTTC.

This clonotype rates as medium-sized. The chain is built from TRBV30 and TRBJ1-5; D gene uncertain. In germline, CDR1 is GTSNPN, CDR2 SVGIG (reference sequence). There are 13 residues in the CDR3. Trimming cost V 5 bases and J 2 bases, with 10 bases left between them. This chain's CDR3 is CAWGVGGNQPQHF. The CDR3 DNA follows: TGTGCCTGGGGGGTCGGAGGCAATCAGCCCCAGCATTTT.